These T cell receptor beta chains were read from a single sample in a study of blood T cell repertoires in COVID-19. Produced via immunoSEQ multiplex PCR; TCRdb's table is partial and in-frame only. The sample yields about 180,000 clones, 86% seen once. The specimen was PBMCs or T cells enriched from blood (not recorded which). The source is a woman aged 25 to 39 who had recovered from COVID-19. The CDR3 runs from the conserved cysteine through the conserved F or W. The order of the fields is D gene, J gene, V gene, clone size, CDR3 DNA, CDR3 protein. D genes are given only for firm matches. Part of the rows lack a size; the others show once, few, many or a class for expanded clones.

d_gene: TRBD1
j_gene: TRBJ2-7
v_gene: TRBV7-9
abundance: .
CDR3nt: TGTGCCAGCACCACGTCTACAGCAGGGGGCGGCGAGCAGTACTTC
CDR3aa: CASTTSTAGGGEQYF

d_gene: .
j_gene: TRBJ2-5
v_gene: TRBV27
abundance: .
CDR3nt: TGTGCCAGCAACGCGGTTGGAGGGACAGAGACCCAGTACTTC
CDR3aa: CASNAVGGTETQYF

d_gene: TRBD1
j_gene: TRBJ1-3
v_gene: TRBV27
abundance: .
CDR3nt: TGTGCCAGCAGTCTCACAGGGGTCGCTGGAAACACCATATATTTT
CDR3aa: CASSLTGVAGNTIYF

d_gene: TRBD1
j_gene: TRBJ1-1
v_gene: TRBV11-2
abundance: .
CDR3nt: TGTGCCAGCAGCCCCCACGGACAGGGTACTGAAGCTTTCTTT
CDR3aa: CASSPHGQGTEAFF

d_gene: .
j_gene: TRBJ1-5
v_gene: TRBV14
abundance: .
CDR3nt: TGTGCCAGCAGCCAAGGACAGAATAGCAATCAGCCCCAGCATTTT
CDR3aa: CASSQGQNSNQPQHF

d_gene: .
j_gene: TRBJ2-5
v_gene: TRBV5-1
abundance: .
CDR3nt: TGCGCCAGCAGCTTTGGGACGGGAGCAGCAGAGACCCAGTACTTC
CDR3aa: CASSFGTGAAETQYF

d_gene: TRBD2
j_gene: TRBJ2-2
v_gene: TRBV5-4
abundance: many
CDR3nt: TGTGCCAGCAGCAAACAGGGACTAGCGGTGAACACCGGGGAGCTGTTTTTT
CDR3aa: CASSKQGLAVNTGELFF

d_gene: .
j_gene: TRBJ1-3
v_gene: TRBV6-5
abundance: .
CDR3nt: TGTGCCAGCAGCACAGGGTCCGGAGGAAACACCATATATTTT
CDR3aa: CASSTGSGGNTIYF

d_gene: .
j_gene: TRBJ1-3
v_gene: TRBV9
abundance: few
CDR3nt: TGTGCCAGCAGCGTAGACGGGTTCTCTGGAAACACCATATATTTT
CDR3aa: CASSVDGFSGNTIYF

d_gene: .
j_gene: TRBJ1-1
v_gene: TRBV30
abundance: .
CDR3nt: TGTGCCTGGAGTGTACAGGGACAAGGAGCTTTCTTT
CDR3aa: CAWSVQGQGAFF

d_gene: .
j_gene: TRBJ2-7
v_gene: TRBV7-2
abundance: .
CDR3nt: TGTGCCAGCAATCCGAACCGGAGGCGGGACGAGCAGTACTTC
CDR3aa: CASNPNRRRDEQYF

d_gene: TRBD1
j_gene: TRBJ1-6
v_gene: TRBV2
abundance: once
CDR3nt: TGTGCCAGCAGCGGCGACAGGGGGGGAAAACACTTT
CDR3aa: CASSGDRGGKHF

d_gene: .
j_gene: TRBJ1-6
v_gene: TRBV28
abundance: .
CDR3nt: TGTGCCACAGTTGGCGACAGGAGATTTTCACCCCTCCACTTT
CDR3aa: CATVGDRRFSPLHF

d_gene: .
j_gene: TRBJ2-4
v_gene: TRBV5-6
abundance: .
CDR3nt: TGTGCCAGCAGCCGGGGACTTCTAGCCAAAAACATTCAGTACTTC
CDR3aa: CASSRGLLAKNIQYF

d_gene: TRBD1
j_gene: TRBJ2-7
v_gene: TRBV11-3
abundance: few
CDR3nt: TGTGCCAGCAGCTCTGACAGGGTCGAGCAGTACTTC
CDR3aa: CASSSDRVEQYF

d_gene: TRBD2
j_gene: TRBJ2-1
v_gene: TRBV3-1/TRBV3-2
abundance: .
CDR3nt: TGTGCCAGCAGCCAAGTCGGGAGGGATGAGCAGTTCTTC
CDR3aa: CASSQVGRDEQFF

d_gene: TRBD1
j_gene: TRBJ1-5
v_gene: TRBV9
abundance: .
CDR3nt: TGTGCCAGCAGCGTAGCTCCAGGGGGCGGCCAGCCCCAGCATTTT
CDR3aa: CASSVAPGGGQPQHF

d_gene: TRBD1
j_gene: TRBJ2-5
v_gene: TRBV6-5
abundance: .
CDR3nt: TGTGCCAGCAGCCCGACAGGGGCCCGGGAGACCCAGTACTTC
CDR3aa: CASSPTGARETQYF

d_gene: TRBD2
j_gene: TRBJ2-7
v_gene: TRBV29-1
abundance: .
CDR3nt: TGCAGCGTTGAAGGCGGGAGGTCCTACGAGCAGTACTTC
CDR3aa: CSVEGGRSYEQYF

d_gene: .
j_gene: TRBJ1-2
v_gene: TRBV7-9
abundance: .
CDR3nt: TGTGCCAGCAGCTTACTCAGGGAAAGGGGCTACACCTTC
CDR3aa: CASSLLRERGYTF

d_gene: TRBD1
j_gene: TRBJ2-7
v_gene: TRBV20-1
abundance: .
CDR3nt: TGCAGTGCTAGTATGGAGACAGGGTTAGTTGTCGAGCAGTACTTC
CDR3aa: CSASMETGLVVEQYF

d_gene: TRBD1
j_gene: TRBJ2-7
v_gene: TRBV3-1/TRBV3-2
abundance: few
CDR3nt: TGTGCCAGCAGCACCGGGACAGGGGGCCCTTCCTACGAGCAGTACTTC
CDR3aa: CASSTGTGGPSYEQYF

d_gene: .
j_gene: TRBJ2-5
v_gene: TRBV18
abundance: .
CDR3nt: TGTGCCAGCTCGCCCCAAGGGGAAGAGACCCAGTACTTC
CDR3aa: CASSPQGEETQYF

d_gene: TRBD1
j_gene: TRBJ2-7
v_gene: TRBV28
abundance: once
CDR3nt: TGTGCCAGCAGACCAGGGGGAGTCCACGAGCAGTACTTC
CDR3aa: CASRPGGVHEQYF

d_gene: .
j_gene: TRBJ1-1
v_gene: TRBV29-1
abundance: few
CDR3nt: TGCAGCGTTGGAGGGACTGAAGCTTTCTTT
CDR3aa: CSVGGTEAFF

d_gene: TRBD2
j_gene: TRBJ2-1
v_gene: TRBV24-1
abundance: .
CDR3nt: TGTGCCACCAGTGATTTCCAAAATAGCGGGAACAATGAGCAGTTCTTC
CDR3aa: CATSDFQNSGNNEQFF

d_gene: TRBD2
j_gene: TRBJ2-3
v_gene: TRBV29-1
abundance: .
CDR3nt: TGCAGCGTTCCCCGACTAGCGGGAGATGCAGATACGCAGTATTTT
CDR3aa: CSVPRLAGDADTQYF

d_gene: .
j_gene: TRBJ2-1
v_gene: TRBV5-1
abundance: .
CDR3nt: TGCGCCAGCAGCACCGACTCCTCTCTTGACAATGAGCAGTTCTTC
CDR3aa: CASSTDSSLDNEQFF

d_gene: .
j_gene: TRBJ1-1
v_gene: TRBV2
abundance: .
CDR3nt: TGTGCCAGCAGTATCGGGGGTTGGACTGAAGCTTTCTTT
CDR3aa: CASSIGGWTEAFF

d_gene: TRBD1
j_gene: TRBJ2-2
v_gene: TRBV29-1
abundance: few
CDR3nt: TGCAGCGTTCTGAGAACGGACAGGGGGAACACCGGGGAGCTGTTTTTT
CDR3aa: CSVLRTDRGNTGELFF

d_gene: .
j_gene: TRBJ2-2
v_gene: TRBV28
abundance: .
CDR3nt: TGTGCCAGCAGTTTTGAGCGAGTCACCGGGGAGCTGTTTTTT
CDR3aa: CASSFERVTGELFF

d_gene: .
j_gene: TRBJ2-1
v_gene: TRBV6-1
abundance: .
CDR3nt: TGTGCCAGCAGTGAAGTCGGCAACAGATACAATATCAATGAGCAGTTCTTC
CDR3aa: CASSEVGNRYNINEQFF

d_gene: TRBD1
j_gene: TRBJ1-5
v_gene: TRBV6-5
abundance: .
CDR3nt: TGTGCCAGTTCCGGGACAGTAGGTAATCAGCCCCAGCATTTT
CDR3aa: CASSGTVGNQPQHF

d_gene: TRBD1
j_gene: TRBJ1-5
v_gene: TRBV2
abundance: .
CDR3nt: TGTGCCAGCAGTGTGGAAAGGGGGCGACAGCCCCAGCATTTT
CDR3aa: CASSVERGRQPQHF

d_gene: TRBD2
j_gene: TRBJ2-1
v_gene: TRBV7-6
abundance: .
CDR3nt: TGTGCCAGCAGCTCGGGACTAGTTTCGTTCTTC
CDR3aa: CASSSGLVSFF

d_gene: .
j_gene: TRBJ2-2
v_gene: TRBV28
abundance: few
CDR3nt: TGTGCCAGCAGTTTAATGAGCGGGTGGCCAACTTCTAATTTGAACACCGGGGAGCTGTTTTTT
CDR3aa: CASSLMSGWPTSNLNTGELFF

d_gene: TRBD2
j_gene: TRBJ2-1
v_gene: TRBV7-3
abundance: few
CDR3nt: TGTGCCAGCAGCTTAAATCCCACTAGCGGGGTTAGCTCCTACAATGAGCAGTTCTTC
CDR3aa: CASSLNPTSGVSSYNEQFF

d_gene: .
j_gene: TRBJ2-7
v_gene: TRBV28
abundance: .
CDR3nt: TGTGCCAGCAGTTTAACAGGTTCCTACGAGCAGTACTTC
CDR3aa: CASSLTGSYEQYF

d_gene: TRBD2
j_gene: TRBJ2-3
v_gene: TRBV7-2
abundance: .
CDR3nt: TGTGCCAGCAGCTTACGAGCTAGCGGGAGTAGCACAGATACGCAGTATTTT
CDR3aa: CASSLRASGSSTDTQYF

d_gene: TRBD1
j_gene: TRBJ2-1
v_gene: TRBV19
abundance: few
CDR3nt: TGTGCCAGTACCATGACAGGGAGCTCCTACAATGAGCAGTTCTTC
CDR3aa: CASTMTGSSYNEQFF

d_gene: .
j_gene: TRBJ1-1
v_gene: TRBV9
abundance: .
CDR3nt: TGTGCCAGCAGCCCATCGGGAGTATCGGACACTGAAGCTTTCTTT
CDR3aa: CASSPSGVSDTEAFF

d_gene: .
j_gene: TRBJ1-5
v_gene: TRBV2
abundance: once
CDR3nt: TGTGCCAGCAAATACAGGGCGCCACCCCAGCCCCAGCATTTT
CDR3aa: CASKYRAPPQPQHF

d_gene: TRBD2
j_gene: TRBJ2-1
v_gene: TRBV28
abundance: .
CDR3nt: TGTGCCAGCAGTTTTTTTCGGCGGCTAGCGGGAAAACACTTCTCCTACAATGAGCAGTTCTTC
CDR3aa: CASSFFRRLAGKHFSYNEQFF

d_gene: .
j_gene: TRBJ2-3
v_gene: TRBV27
abundance: once
CDR3nt: TGTGCCAGCAGTCTAGCAAGCGCCGGGTGGGATACGCAGTATTTT
CDR3aa: CASSLASAGWDTQYF

d_gene: .
j_gene: TRBJ2-1
v_gene: TRBV6-1
abundance: once
CDR3nt: TGTGCCAGCAGTGACTTTCTGCCAGGGGCCTACAATGAGCAGTTCTTC
CDR3aa: CASSDFLPGAYNEQFF

d_gene: .
j_gene: TRBJ1-5
v_gene: TRBV21-1
abundance: .
CDR3nt: TGTGCCAGCAGCAAGGTCATACGGGGGTTTAGCCAGCCCCAGCATTTT
CDR3aa: CASSKVIRGFSQPQHF

d_gene: .
j_gene: TRBJ1-1
v_gene: TRBV11-2
abundance: .
CDR3nt: TGTGCCAGCAGCTTAGATATGGACACTCGGAACACTGAAGCTTTCTTT
CDR3aa: CASSLDMDTRNTEAFF

d_gene: TRBD1
j_gene: TRBJ2-3
v_gene: TRBV7-7
abundance: .
CDR3nt: TGTGCCAGCAGCCCGCTGACAGGGCTAAGGGACGATACGCAGTATTTT
CDR3aa: CASSPLTGLRDDTQYF

d_gene: .
j_gene: TRBJ1-1
v_gene: TRBV2
abundance: .
CDR3nt: TGTGCCAGCAACCGACAGAACACTGAAGCTTTCTTT
CDR3aa: CASNRQNTEAFF

d_gene: TRBD2
j_gene: TRBJ2-2
v_gene: TRBV2
abundance: .
CDR3nt: TGTGCCAGCAGTGAACCTCGGGAGGGAGTGAACACCGGGGAGCTGTTTTTT
CDR3aa: CASSEPREGVNTGELFF

d_gene: .
j_gene: TRBJ2-7
v_gene: TRBV5-4
abundance: .
CDR3nt: TGTGCCAGCAGCCTCGAGGGGGATGCCTACGAGCAGTATTTC
CDR3aa: CASSLEGDAYEQYF

d_gene: .
j_gene: TRBJ2-7
v_gene: TRBV25-1
abundance: once
CDR3nt: TGTGCCAGCAGTGGTAGGAACAGGGTCGACTCCTACGAGCAGTACTTC
CDR3aa: CASSGRNRVDSYEQYF